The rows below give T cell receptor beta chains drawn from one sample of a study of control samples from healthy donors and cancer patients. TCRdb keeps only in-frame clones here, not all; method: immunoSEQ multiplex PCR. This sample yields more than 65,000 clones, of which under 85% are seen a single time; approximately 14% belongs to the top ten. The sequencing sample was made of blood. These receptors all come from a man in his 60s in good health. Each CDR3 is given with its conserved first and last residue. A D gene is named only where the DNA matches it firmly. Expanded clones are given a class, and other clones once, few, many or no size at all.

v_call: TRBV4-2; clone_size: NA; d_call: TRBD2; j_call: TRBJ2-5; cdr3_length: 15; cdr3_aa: CASSQLAGPQETQYF; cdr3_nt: TGTGCCAGCAGCCAACTAGCGGGCCCCCAAGAGACCCAGTACTTC
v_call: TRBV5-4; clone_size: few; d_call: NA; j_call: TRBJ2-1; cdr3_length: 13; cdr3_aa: CASSLAGHNEQFF; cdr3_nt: TGTGCCAGCAGCTTGGCAGGGCACAATGAGCAGTTCTTC
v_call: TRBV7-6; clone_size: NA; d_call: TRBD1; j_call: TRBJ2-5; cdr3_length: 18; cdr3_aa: CASSLGLGTGRVQETQYF; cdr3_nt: TGTGCCAGCAGCTTAGGGTTAGGGACAGGAAGGGTCCAAGAGACCCAGTACTTC
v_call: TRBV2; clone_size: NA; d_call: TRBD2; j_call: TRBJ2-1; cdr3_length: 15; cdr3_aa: CASSRARGDYNEQFF; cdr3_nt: TGTGCCAGCAGCCGCGCCCGGGGGGATTACAATGAGCAGTTCTTC
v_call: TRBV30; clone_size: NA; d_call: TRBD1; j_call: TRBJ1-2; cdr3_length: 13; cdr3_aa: CVWSVGTGLGYTF; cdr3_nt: TGTGTCTGGAGTGTAGGGACAGGGTTAGGCTACACCTTC
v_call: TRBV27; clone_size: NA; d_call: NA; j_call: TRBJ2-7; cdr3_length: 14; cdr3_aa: CASSLSTGGREQYF; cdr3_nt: TGTGCCAGCAGTTTATCGACTGGCGGGCGTGAGCAGTACTTC
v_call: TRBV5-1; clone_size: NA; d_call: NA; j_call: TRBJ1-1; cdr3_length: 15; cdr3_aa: CASREGTQRGTEAFF; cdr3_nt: TGCGCCAGCAGGGAGGGGACGCAAAGGGGCACTGAAGCTTTCTTT
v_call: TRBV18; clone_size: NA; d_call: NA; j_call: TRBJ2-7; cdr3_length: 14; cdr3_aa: CASSPFRTADEQYF; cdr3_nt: TGTGCCAGCTCACCATTTAGGACCGCGGATGAGCAGTACTTC
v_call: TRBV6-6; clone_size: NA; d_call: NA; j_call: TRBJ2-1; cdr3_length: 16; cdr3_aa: CASSPTGRQGGNEQFF; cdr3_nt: TGTGCCAGCAGTCCCACCGGGAGGCAGGGGGGGAATGAGCAGTTCTTC
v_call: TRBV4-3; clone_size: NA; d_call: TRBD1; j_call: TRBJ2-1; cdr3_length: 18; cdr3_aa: CASSQDHPAGQGASEQFF; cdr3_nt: TGCGCCAGCAGCCAAGATCATCCCGCGGGACAGGGGGCTTCTGAGCAGTTCTTC
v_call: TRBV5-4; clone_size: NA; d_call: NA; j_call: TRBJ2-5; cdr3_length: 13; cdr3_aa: CASSSGEEETQYF; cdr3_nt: TGTGCCAGCAGTTCCGGGGAGGAGGAGACCCAGTACTTC
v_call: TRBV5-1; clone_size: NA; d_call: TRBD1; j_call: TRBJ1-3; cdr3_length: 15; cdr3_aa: CASSLVGDSENTIYF; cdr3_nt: TGCGCCAGCAGCTTAGTAGGGGACAGTGAAAACACCATATATTTT
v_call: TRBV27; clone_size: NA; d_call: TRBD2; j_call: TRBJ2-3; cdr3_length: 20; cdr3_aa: CAGLILGTGTSNPSTDTQYF; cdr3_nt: TGTGCCGGCTTGATATTAGGAACCGGGACTAGCAATCCTAGCACAGATACGCAGTATTTT
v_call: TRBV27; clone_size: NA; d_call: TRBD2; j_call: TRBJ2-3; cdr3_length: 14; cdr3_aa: CASRPLAGVDTQYF; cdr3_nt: TGTGCCAGCAGGCCACTAGCGGGAGTAGATACGCAGTATTTT
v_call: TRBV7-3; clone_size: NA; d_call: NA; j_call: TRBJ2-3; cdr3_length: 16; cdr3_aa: CASSLRARASTDTQYF; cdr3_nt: TGTGCCAGCAGCTTACGGGCGAGGGCCTCCACAGATACGCAGTATTTT
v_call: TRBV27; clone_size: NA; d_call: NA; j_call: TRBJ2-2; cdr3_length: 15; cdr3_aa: CASSFGTSGTGELFF; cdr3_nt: TGTGCCAGCAGTTTTGGGACGTCGGGCACCGGGGAGCTGTTTTTT
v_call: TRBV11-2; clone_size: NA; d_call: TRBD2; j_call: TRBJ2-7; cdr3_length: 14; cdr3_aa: CASRERGKPYEQYF; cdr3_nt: TGTGCCAGCAGAGAGCGGGGGAAACCCTACGAGCAGTACTTC
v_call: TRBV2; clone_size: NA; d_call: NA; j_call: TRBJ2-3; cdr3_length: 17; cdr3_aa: CASTSGANKNWRHTQYF; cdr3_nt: TGTGCCAGCACCTCCGGGGCCAACAAAAATTGGCGTCATACGCAGTATTTT
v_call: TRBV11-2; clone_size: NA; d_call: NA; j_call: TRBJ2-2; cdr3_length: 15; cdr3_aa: CASSPQSANTGELFF; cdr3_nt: TGTGCCAGCAGCCCACAGTCCGCGAACACCGGGGAGCTGTTTTTT
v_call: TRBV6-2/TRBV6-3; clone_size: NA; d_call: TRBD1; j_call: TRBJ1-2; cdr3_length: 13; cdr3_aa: CASSAQGAPGYTF; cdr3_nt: TGTGCCAGCAGTGCCCAGGGGGCCCCTGGCTACACCTTC
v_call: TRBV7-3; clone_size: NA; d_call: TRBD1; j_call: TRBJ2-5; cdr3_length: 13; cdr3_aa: CASSRDRGETQYF; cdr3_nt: TGTGCCAGCAGCCGTGACAGGGGAGAGACCCAGTACTTC
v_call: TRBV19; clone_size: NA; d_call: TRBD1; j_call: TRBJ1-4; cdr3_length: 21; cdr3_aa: CASSIVGTGGMFEWSNEKLFF; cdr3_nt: TGTGCCAGTAGTATTGTCGGGACAGGGGGTATGTTCGAGTGGTCTAATGAAAAACTGTTTTTT
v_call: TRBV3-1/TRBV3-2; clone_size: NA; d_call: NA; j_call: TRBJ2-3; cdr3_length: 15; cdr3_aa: CASSQGGGQADTQYF; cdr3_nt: TGTGCCAGCAGCCAGGGAGGGGGGCAGGCAGATACGCAGTATTTT
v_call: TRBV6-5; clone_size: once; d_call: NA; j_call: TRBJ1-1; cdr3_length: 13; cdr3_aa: CASKNHLNTEAFF; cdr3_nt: TGTGCCAGCAAGAACCATCTGAACACTGAAGCTTTCTTT
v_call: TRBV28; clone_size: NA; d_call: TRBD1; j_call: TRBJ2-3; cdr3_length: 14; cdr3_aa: CASSRTGNTDTQYF; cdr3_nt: TGTGCCAGCAGTCGGACAGGGAATACAGATACGCAGTATTTT
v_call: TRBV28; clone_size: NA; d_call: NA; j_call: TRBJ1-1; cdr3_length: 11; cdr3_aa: CASIGNTEAFF; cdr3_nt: TGTGCCAGCATCGGGAACACTGAAGCTTTCTTT
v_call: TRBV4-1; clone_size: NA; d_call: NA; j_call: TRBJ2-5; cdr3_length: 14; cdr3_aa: CASSQDLVLETQYF; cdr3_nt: TGCGCCAGCAGCCAAGACCTAGTCCTGGAGACCCAGTACTTC
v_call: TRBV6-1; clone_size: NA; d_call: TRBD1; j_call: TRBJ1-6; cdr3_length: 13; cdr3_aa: CASSEHRGQPLHF; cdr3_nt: TGTGCCAGCAGTGAGCACAGGGGGCAGCCCCTCCACTTT
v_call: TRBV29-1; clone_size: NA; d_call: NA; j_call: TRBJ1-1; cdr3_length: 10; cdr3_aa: CSGRGTEAFF; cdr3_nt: TGCAGCGGCAGGGGCACTGAAGCTTTCTTT
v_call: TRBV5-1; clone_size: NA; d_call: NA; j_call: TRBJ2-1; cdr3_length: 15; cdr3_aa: CASSSNGGSRNEQFF; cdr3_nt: TGCGCCAGCAGCTCTAATGGGGGTTCCCGCAATGAGCAGTTCTTC
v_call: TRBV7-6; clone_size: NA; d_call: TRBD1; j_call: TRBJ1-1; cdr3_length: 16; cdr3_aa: CASSLVPGQLNTEAFF; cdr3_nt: TGTGCCAGCAGCTTAGTCCCGGGACAGTTAAACACTGAAGCTTTCTTT
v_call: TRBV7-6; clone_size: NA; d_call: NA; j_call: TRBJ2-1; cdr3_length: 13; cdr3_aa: CASSLDRNNEQFF; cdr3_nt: TGTGCCAGCAGCTTGGACCGAAACAATGAGCAGTTCTTC
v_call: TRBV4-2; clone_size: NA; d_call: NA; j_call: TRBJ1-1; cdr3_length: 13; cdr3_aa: CASSSEGDTEAFF; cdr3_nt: TGTGCCAGCAGTTCTGAGGGGGACACTGAAGCTTTCTTT
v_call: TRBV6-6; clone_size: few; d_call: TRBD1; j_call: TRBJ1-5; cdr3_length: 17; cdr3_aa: CASSPTSGTGRNQPQHF; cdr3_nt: TGTGCCAGCAGTCCAACATCCGGGACAGGGCGCAATCAGCCCCAGCATTTT
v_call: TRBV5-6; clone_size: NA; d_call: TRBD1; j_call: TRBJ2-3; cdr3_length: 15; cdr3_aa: CASSLQGQGIGTQYF; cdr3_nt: TGTGCCAGCAGCTTGCAAGGACAGGGGATAGGTACGCAGTATTTT
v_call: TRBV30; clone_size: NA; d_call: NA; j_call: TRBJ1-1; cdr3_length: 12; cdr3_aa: CAWSSGRAEAFF; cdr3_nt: TGTGCCTGGAGTTCTGGGCGGGCTGAAGCTTTCTTT
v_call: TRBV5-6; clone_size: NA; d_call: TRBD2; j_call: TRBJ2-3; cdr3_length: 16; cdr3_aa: CASSDILAGFTDTQYF; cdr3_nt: TGTGCCAGCAGCGATATACTAGCGGGGTTCACAGATACGCAGTATTTT
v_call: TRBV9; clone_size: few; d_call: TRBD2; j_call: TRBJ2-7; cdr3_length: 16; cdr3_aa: CASSSSTSGRAYEQYF; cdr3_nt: TGTGCCAGCAGCAGCTCGACTAGCGGGAGGGCCTACGAGCAGTACTTC
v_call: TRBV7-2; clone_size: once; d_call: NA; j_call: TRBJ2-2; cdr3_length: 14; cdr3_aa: CASSIGGTNGELFF; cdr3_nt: TGTGCCAGCAGCATAGGGGGGACAAACGGGGAGCTGTTTTTT
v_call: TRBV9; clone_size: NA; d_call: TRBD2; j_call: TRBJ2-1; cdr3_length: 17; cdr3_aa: CASSAGTSGPTYNEQFF; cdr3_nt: TGTGCCAGCAGCGCAGGGACTAGCGGGCCGACCTACAATGAGCAGTTCTTC
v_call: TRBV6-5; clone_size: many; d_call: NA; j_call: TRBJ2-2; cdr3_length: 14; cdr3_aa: CASKKRRNTGELFF; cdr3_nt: TGTGCCAGCAAGAAGAGGCGGAACACCGGGGAGCTGTTTTTT